The clone carrying this T cell receptor beta chain came up a few times. Its specificity is unknown. This CDR3 comprises 15 residues. V shed 6 bases and J shed 6 bases, with 21 bases lying between them. Germline values: CDR1 MNHEY, CDR2 SVGAGI. cDNA libraries for TCR beta contained unique molecular identifiers. Roughly 490,000 cDNA molecules came from roughly 0.93 to 9.6 million T cells. Each CDR3 protein is one row after TCRdb ran MiXCR on the PCR reads. In the table there are about 620,000 distinct CDR3 sequences, 44% of which are singletons. The sample is drawn from a study of post-analysis software for immune sequencing data. Overall study: Relapsing-remitting, secondary progressive and progressive-relapsing forms made up the multiple sclerosis disease courses. Findings and caveats of the study: In patients, TRBV5-6, TRBV5-1 and TRBV20-1 belonged to five TRBV segments found more frequently than in controls. Controls significantly exceeded multiple sclerosis patients in normalized Chao1 diversity. Same-batch preparations were strongly co-clustered by F measure.

The receptor was derived from a girl aged 10 to 17 with multiple sclerosis. The chain is built from TRBV6-5 and TRBJ2-7; D is ambiguous. The sequencing sample was made of blood. The CDR3 DNA follows: TGTGCCAGCAGGCCCGATGGCGCCGGCAACTTCGAGCAGTACTTC. This codes for CASRPDGAGNFEQYF.